This T cell receptor beta chain was sequenced for a study of CD8+CD57+ T cells in acquired aplastic anemia. In the study overall: Recorded DNA amounts for sorted CD4+ and CD8+ cells had an average of approximately 2.9 ug.

About this clonotype itself: Its antigen is still unknown.

It was patients with CD8+CD57+ cell expansion by flow cytometry who were chosen for sequencing. Patients uniformly had severe acquired aplastic anemia. When blood sampling took place, the patients had received no therapy. General study results and limits: Patients and controls had in common 25 to 30 CD8+ CDR3 sequences.

TCR beta VDJ combinations and CDR3 sequences were profiled from genomic DNA. One entry per CDR3 protein results from TCRdb running MiXCR on the reads. Of fewer than 200,000 distinct CDR3 sequences listed, around 75% are singletons. Sequencing input: sorted CD4+, CD8+, or CD8+CD57+ T cells (not recorded which) from PBMCs. This TCR derives from a human donor with aplastic anemia.

The CDR3 here is CASSLTGIGNQPQHF. The DNA of the CDR3 is TGTGCCAGCAGTCTTACAGGGATTGGCAATCAGCCCCAGCATTTT. V gene TRBV7-9 combines with J gene TRBJ1-5; D possibly corresponds to TRBD1 (6 bases). This CDR3 is 15 amino acids long. The V gene's germline CDR1 is SEHNR and CDR2 FQNEAQ (reference sequence). V was clipped by 6 bases and J by 2 bases, with 14 bases between them.